One and the same sample provided the 8 T cell receptor beta chains below, sequenced in a study of shared clonotypes between healthy human individuals. Here immunoSEQ multiplex PCR was the method, and the copy in TCRdb shows in-frame clones only, minus some. The table shows fewer than 1.8 million clones, with about 98.5% occurring only once. Sequenced: naive CD4+ T cells sorted from blood. Subset denoted: CD45RA+ positively selected. The receptors were gathered from a man aged 25-45 years in good health.

This clone was detected once. The rearrangement joins TRBV2 to TRBJ2-5; D possibly corresponds to TRBD2 (5 bases). The CDR3 extends over 14 amino acids. Germline loops: CDR1 SNHLY, CDR2 FYNNEI. V was clipped by 7 bases and J by 1 base, with 13 bases between them. CDR3 nucleotide sequence: TGTGCCAGCAAAAAGCTTACTAGCCAAGAGACCCAGTACTTC. Its translation: CASKKLTSQETQYF.

The chain has TRBV10-3 and TRBJ2-1; D not resolved. This CDR3 comprises 14 residues. V was trimmed by 6 bases and J by 4 bases, leaving 13 bases between them. Germline assignment: CDR1 ENHRY and CDR2 SYGVKD. CDR3 in DNA: TGTGCCATCAGGAGGAACTTTCAATACAATGAGCAGTTCTTC. Protein product: CAIRRNFQYNEQFF.

The rearrangement uses TRBV2 and TRBJ2-3; 11 bases map to TRBD2. CDR1 and CDR2 (germline): SNHLY, FYNNEI. This CDR3 comprises 15 residues. Trimming at V came to 11 bases and at J to 2 bases, leaving 9 bases not matched to a gene. CDR3 DNA: TGTGCCGTAACGGGGACTAGCGGACTCACAGATACGCAGTATTTT. It is translated as CAVTGTSGLTDTQYF.

This chain uses TRBV6-1 with TRBJ1-3; 7 nucleotides align to TRBD1. V dropped 10 bases and J dropped 0; count of bases not matched to a gene: 9. The germline gives CDR1 MNHNS, CDR2 SASEGT. This CDR3 contains 15 residues. CDR3 residues: CATRGTARSGNTIYF. The CDR3, as DNA: TGTGCCACCAGGGGGACAGCCCGCTCTGGAAACACCATATATTTT.

V and J are TRBV9 and TRBJ2-1; the D is unclear. This CDR3 contains 14 residues. Germline CDR1 and CDR2: SGDLS and YYNGEE. Trimming pared 4 bases from V and 4 bases from J, leaving 12 bases between. The CDR3 loop is CASSRASLYNEQFF. Written as DNA, the CDR3 is TGTGCCAGCAGCCGGGCATCCCTTTACAATGAGCAGTTCTTC.

This chain joins TRBV25-1 and TRBJ2-2; no reliable D call. V lost 6 bases and J lost 2, with 10 bases in between. Germline-derived CDR1 and CDR2 are MGHDK and SYGVNS. This CDR3 spans 14 amino acids. CDR3 loop: CASRARLNTGELFF. In DNA, the CDR3 is TGTGCCAGCAGGGCACGGCTAAACACCGGGGAGCTGTTTTTT.

Here the CDR3 reads CASSFGSLTNEKLFF. CDR3 nucleotide sequence: TGTGCCAGCAGTTTCGGGAGTTTGACTAATGAAAAACTGTTTTTT. The chain is built from TRBV28 and TRBJ1-4, with D uncertain. The length of the CDR3 is 15 residues. CDR1 is MDHEN and CDR2 is SYDVKM in the germline V gene. V lost 3 bases to trimming and J lost 2 bases, with 10 bases between them.

As concerns this clone: Other nucleotide sequences in the sample specify the same CDR3. V is TRBV9 and J is TRBJ2-1; D unresolved. V was trimmed by 0 bases and J by 2 bases, leaving 9 bases between them. Germline V CDR1 and CDR2: SGDLS, YYNGEE. CDR3 length: 15 amino acids. The CDR3 region is CASSVAGGTYNEQFF. The CDR3 DNA reads as TGTGCCAGCAGCGTAGCGGGCGGAACCTACAATGAGCAGTTCTTC. The variable domain in full, with the rest retrieved from reference TRBV9 and TRBJ2-1, is DSGVTQTPKHLITATGQRVTLRCSPRSGDLSVYWYQQSLDQGLQFLIQYYNGEERAKGNILERFSAQQFPDLHSELNLSSLELGDSALYFCASSVAGGTYNEQFFGPGTRLTVL.